This T cell receptor (beta chain) stems from a study of T-cell reconstitution after alpha-beta-depleted transplantation in children. The V end was cut by 3 bases, the J end by 12 bases, with 15 bases between. Germline CDR1 is SGHTA and CDR2 is FQGNSA. The CDR3 loop spans 13 amino acids. TCRbeta library preparation incorporated unique molecular identifiers. TCRdb reprocessed the PCR reads with MiXCR, giving one entry per CDR3 protein. Here the sample spans approximately 980,000 distinct CDR3 sequences, about 29% being singletons. The sequenced sample was PBMCs, mostly from graft donor cells, obtained 360 days after TCRalphabeta/CD19-depleted stem cell transplant. The TCR originated in a boy under two years old who had a stem cell transplant for SCID, so the T cells may come from the graft donor. The chain couples TRBV7-2 to TRBJ2-1; D could derive from TRBD1 or TRBD2 (6 bases each). CDR3 amino acids: CASSLGAGLGQFF. The CDR3 DNA sequence: TGTGCCAGCAGCTTGGGGGCGGGACTCGGGCAGTTCTTC.